This T cell receptor beta chain was recovered during a study of cytomegalovirus exposure and HLA in healthy donors. General observations from the study: Accounts indicate the classifier identified cytomegalovirus status with strong specificity and sensitivity. Later analysis identified a missense DCLRE1C variant that was linked to TCR beta V- and J-gene trimming. The study designated around 150 TCR beta chains cytomegalovirus-associated.

A note on this clone: Its matching antigen is unknown.

CDR3 length: 13 amino acids. Germline CDR1 is GTSNPN and CDR2 is SVGIG (reference sequence). V was pared by 7 bases and J by 3 bases, with 13 bases between. It was with 60 Vbeta and 13 Jbeta primers that the PCR ran. The data were produced by immunoSEQ multiplex PCR, yet TCRdb's version contains in-frame clones alone and is incomplete. The sample lists roughly 68,000 clones, about 66% occurring once. Material for sequencing was PBMCs. This rearrangement joins TRBV30 to TRBJ2-1, with D maybe TRBD2 (5 bases). The receptor was isolated from a man between 40 and 49 years old in good health and CMV-seropositive. CDR3 in DNA: TGTGCCTTAATGCGAGGGAACTACAATGAGCAGTTCTTC. It codes for CALMRGNYNEQFF. Using reference TRBV30 and TRBJ2-1 for the parts outside the CDR3, the full variable domain is SQTIHQWPATLVQPVGSPLSLECTVEGTSNPNLYWYRQAAGRGLQLLFYSVGIGQISSEVPQNLSASRPQDRQFILSSKKLLLSDSGFYLCALMRGNYNEQFFGPGTRLTVL.